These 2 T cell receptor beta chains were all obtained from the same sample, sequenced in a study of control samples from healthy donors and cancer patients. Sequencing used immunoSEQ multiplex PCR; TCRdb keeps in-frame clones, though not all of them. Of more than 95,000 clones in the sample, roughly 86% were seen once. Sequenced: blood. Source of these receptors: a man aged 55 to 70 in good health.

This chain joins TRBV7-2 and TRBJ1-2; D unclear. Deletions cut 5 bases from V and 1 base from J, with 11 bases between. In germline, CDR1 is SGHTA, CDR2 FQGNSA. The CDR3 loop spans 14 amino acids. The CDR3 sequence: CASSLQRDNYGYTF. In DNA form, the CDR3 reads TGTGCCAGCAGCCTCCAGAGAGATAACTATGGCTACACCTTC.

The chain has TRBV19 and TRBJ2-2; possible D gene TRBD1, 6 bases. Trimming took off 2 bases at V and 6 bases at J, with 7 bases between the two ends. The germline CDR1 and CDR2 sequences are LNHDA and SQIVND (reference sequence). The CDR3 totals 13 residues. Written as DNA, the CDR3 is TGTGCCAGTAGTATACAGGGGTCCGGGGAGCTGTTTTTT. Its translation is CASSIQGSGELFF.